This T cell receptor (beta chain) stems from a study of blood T cells in healthy people across ages. A second PCR of about 6 to 12 cycles used a sample-barcoded 5' primer and a J-beta primer mix. Researchers report that a template-switch adaptor with 12 random nucleotides tagged each cDNA molecule. TCRdb re-called the 5' RACE reads through MiXCR, storing one row per CDR3 protein. The sample gives hundreds of thousands of distinct CDR3 sequences, roughly 60% of which show up once; around 22% is in the top ten. The sequence derives from a man between 25 and 39 years old in good health. Sequenced material: blood.

CDR3: CASSQQQGSAGNTIYF. CDR3 nucleotides: TGTGCCAGCAGCCAACAACAGGGGTCGGCTGGAAACACCATATATTTT. The chain has TRBV3-1 and TRBJ1-3; 7 nucleotides match TRBD1. From germline, CDR1 is LGHDT and CDR2 YNNKEL (reference sequence). The V segment lost 2 bases and the J segment 2 bases; nucleotides outside the gene matches: 6. The CDR3 is made up of 16 amino acids.